Each of the 20 T cell receptor beta chains below was sequenced from the same sample in a study of identical twins. TCRdb re-analysed the 5' RACE reads in MiXCR, keeping a single row per CDR3 protein. This table has around 1.7 million distinct CDR3 sequences, about 31% appearing once. Material: cord blood. These receptors all come from a newborn girl in good health.

The chain couples TRBV12-3 or TRBV12-4 to TRBJ1-5, with TRBD1 matching 8 bases. Germline trimming cut 3 bases from V and 0 bases from J; bases unmatched to any gene: 7. The CDR3 totals 17 residues. In DNA form, the CDR3 reads TGTGCCAGCAGTTTGAGGACAGGGCGAAATAGCAATCAGCCCCAGCATTTT. Its translation: CASSLRTGRNSNQPQHF.

This sequence joins TRBV9 and TRBJ2-4; no reliable D call. With the DNA end fitting TRBJ2-7 better, the J assignment may be wrong. This CDR3 comprises 13 residues. CDR1 is SGDLS, CDR2 YYNGEE, per germline. The CDR3 DNA sequence: TGTGCCAGCAGCGTAGCGATAGCAGGCGAGCAGTACTTC. It is translated as CASSVAIAGEQYF.

This chain uses TRBV11-1 with TRBJ2-3, with 8 positions matching TRBD2. The germline V gene has CDR1 SGHAT and CDR2 FQDESV (reference sequence). The CDR3 covers 17 residues. Trimming at V came to 5 bases and at J to 2 bases, leaving 12 bases not matched to a gene. The CDR3 DNA is TGTGCCAGCAGCCGCCCCCTAGCGGGTGGAATCACAGATACGCAGTATTTT. This codes for CASSRPLAGGITDTQYF.

The sample holds a few counts of this clonotype. This could be a read error, since a much larger clone is one nucleotide away. The chain carries TRBV6-6 and TRBJ1-2; the D is unclear. CDR1 and CDR2 from the germline V gene are MNHNY and SVGAGI (reference sequence). V was trimmed by 8 bases and J by 0 bases, leaving 7 bases between them. The CDR3 totals 12 residues. The CDR3 DNA follows: TGTGCCAGCGGCCCAGCTAACTATGGCTACACCTTC. Residues: CASGPANYGYTF.

The chain joins TRBV5-1 to TRBJ2-1, with D perhaps being TRBD1 or TRBD2 (5 bases each). V dropped 2 bases and J dropped 5 bases, with 20 bases sitting between them. There are 17 residues in the CDR3. Germline lookup yields CDR1 SGHRS and CDR2 YFSETQ. The CDR3 here is CASSFLAPAWDHNEQFF. The CDR3 DNA sequence: TGCGCCAGCAGCTTCCTCGCCCCCGCGTGGGACCACAATGAGCAGTTCTTC.

This chain uses TRBV7-7 with TRBJ2-2; D is unresolved. The CDR3 runs 13 residues. The germline V gene encodes CDR1 SSHAT and CDR2 FNYEAQ (reference sequence). V was trimmed by 2 bases and J by 6 bases, leaving 7 bases between them. The chain's CDR3 is CASSLQKAGELFF. The CDR3 DNA reads as TGTGCCAGCAGCTTACAGAAAGCCGGGGAGCTGTTTTTT.

This clonotype occurred a few times. The chain links TRBV7-2 to TRBJ2-1, with 12 bases aligning to TRBD2. The junction had 3 bases not matched to a gene; V was cut back by 0 bases and J by 6 bases. Germline-derived CDR1 and CDR2 are SGHTA and FQGNSA. CDR3 size: 16 residues. The CDR3: CASSLALAGGSNEQFF. The CDR3 region has the DNA TGTGCCAGCAGCTTAGCTCTAGCGGGAGGGTCCAATGAGCAGTTCTTC.

The chain recombines TRBV3-1 with TRBJ2-3; no clear D. Germline V CDR1 and CDR2: LGHDT, YNNKEL (reference sequence). There are 13 residues in the CDR3. Trimming removed 6 bases at V and 0 bases at J, with 7 bases between. CDR3 nucleotides: TGTGCCAGCAGGGCCATTAGCACAGATACGCAGTATTTT. It is translated as CASRAISTDTQYF.

This clonotype has more than one count but fewer than ten. This sequence joins TRBV12-3 or TRBV12-4 and TRBJ2-3; the D gene is possibly TRBD2 (5 bases). CDR3 length: 16 residues. The ends were cut back, 3 bases at V and 2 bases at J, with 15 bases in the middle. CDR3 residues: CASSFLARSSTDTQYF. The CDR3 DNA reads as TGTGCCAGCAGTTTTTTAGCGCGCTCTTCCACAGATACGCAGTATTTT.

The chain carries TRBV5-1 and TRBJ2-7; D is perhaps TRBD1 or TRBD2 (5 bases each). Trimming left V 0 bases short and J 2 bases short, with 12 bases between. The germline gives CDR1 SGHRS, CDR2 YFSETQ. CDR3 length: 15 residues. The CDR3 region has the DNA TGCGCCAGCAGCTTGGGGGGACGCTTAACCTACGAGCAGTACTTC. This sequence encodes CASSLGGRLTYEQYF. The complete variable domain, with remaining parts taken from reference TRBV5-1 and TRBJ2-7, reads KAGVTQTPRYLIKTRGQQVTLSCSPISGHRSVSWYQQTPGQGLQFLFEYFSETQRNKGNFPGRFSGRQFSNSRSEMNVSTLELGDSALYLCASSLGGRLTYEQYFGPGTRLTVT.

The chain joins TRBV7-2 to TRBJ1-1, with D tentatively TRBD1 (5 bases). The length of the CDR3 is 15 residues. From germline, CDR1 is SGHTA and CDR2 FQGNSA. V was trimmed by 0 bases and J by 2 bases, leaving 10 bases between them. As DNA, the CDR3 is TGTGCCAGCAGCTTAGCGAGGACACTAAACACTGAAGCTTTCTTT. Its translation is CASSLARTLNTEAFF.

This chain connects TRBV2 to TRBJ2-5; a weak D match, TRBD2 (6 bases). The V gene lost 3 bases and the J gene lost 11 bases, with 22 bases spanning the gap. CDR1 and CDR2 from the germline V gene are SNHLY and FYNNEI. There are 15 residues in the CDR3. CDR3 DNA sequence: TGTGCCAGCAGTGAGGGCGGGGCGGGAAACAATGAGCAGTACTTC. Its protein product is CASSEGGAGNNEQYF.

About this clonotype: The junction departs from germline at one end; a sequencing error may be responsible. The V call is TRBV18, the J call TRBJ1-6; 7 bases map to TRBD1. From germline, CDR1 is KGHSH and CDR2 LQKENI. The CDR3 extends over 16 amino acids. In nucleotides, the CDR3 is TGTGTCAGCTCACCGCTCCCGGACAGGTATAATTCACCCCTCCACTTT. Amino acid sequence: CVSSPLPDRYNSPLHF.

The chain recombines TRBV20-1 with TRBJ1-3, with D tentatively TRBD1 (5 bases). CDR1 is DFQATT and CDR2 is SNEGSKA in the germline V gene (reference sequence). With 3 bases removed from V and 3 bases from J, the gap between germline ends came to 12 bases. The CDR3 contains 14 residues. The CDR3 here is CSASAGGGGNTIYF. Here the CDR3 DNA reads TGCAGTGCTAGTGCCGGGGGAGGTGGAAACACCATATATTTT.

This clonotype was recorded many times. The V and J genes are TRBV28 and TRBJ2-5; D ambiguous. This CDR3 region has 13 residues. Trimming shortened V by 3 bases and J by 2 bases, and 7 bases separated the two germline ends. Germline V gene data show CDR1 as MDHEN and CDR2 as SYDVKM. CDR3 coding DNA: TGTGCCAGCAGTTTCGGGTTTCAAGAGACCCAGTACTTC. Translating it yields CASSFGFQETQYF. Full variable domain (missing parts from reference TRBV28 and TRBJ2-5): DVKVTQSSRYLVKRTGEKVFLECVQDMDHENMFWYRQDPGLGLRLIYFSYDVKMKEKGDIPEGYSVSREKKERFSLILESASTNQTSMYLCASSFGFQETQYFGPGTRLLVL.

This clonotype was observed many times. The rearrangement joins TRBV5-5 to TRBJ1-2; D ambiguous. V was trimmed by 4 bases and J by 6 bases, leaving 19 bases between them. Germline V lookup: CDR1 SGHKS, CDR2 YYEKEE (reference sequence). The CDR3 runs 15 residues. Here the CDR3 DNA reads TGTGCCAGCAGCCGATGGCGCCGGGGAGTTCATGGCTACACCTTC. Protein product: CASSRWRRGVHGYTF.

The chain carries TRBV5-1 and TRBJ2-1, with 7 bases lining up with TRBD1. Germline V gene lookup returns CDR1 SGHRS and CDR2 YFSETQ. This CDR3 is 12 amino acids long. With 7 bases clipped from V and 13 bases from J, the junction kept 11 bases outside the gene matches. The CDR3 DNA reads as TGCGCCAGCCGAGGGACAGAAGAGACCCAGTTCTTC. Its protein is CASRGTEETQFF.

This clonotype was counted ten times or more. The chain uses TRBV5-6 and TRBJ1-2; 8 nucleotides line up with TRBD1. V lost 5 bases and J lost 3; bases outside the gene matches: 9. Germline loops: CDR1 SGHDT, CDR2 YYEEEE. The CDR3 length is 15 residues. The CDR3 protein is CASRNIDRGYYGYTF. CDR3 coding DNA: TGTGCCAGCAGGAATATAGACAGGGGATACTATGGCTACACCTTC.

This rearrangement joins TRBV9 to TRBJ1-4; 7 nucleotides line up with TRBD1. The V gene's germline CDR1 is SGDLS and CDR2 YYNGEE. CDR3 length equals 16 residues. J lost 3 bases, V lost 0 bases, and 5 bases had no gene match. The CDR3 DNA sequence: TGTGCCAGCAGCGTAGAGGGGGCGCGGGCTAATGAAAAACTGTTTTTT. Its protein is CASSVEGARANEKLFF.

This chain uses TRBV3-1 with TRBJ2-6; tentatively, D is TRBD2 (5 bases). The germline V gene has CDR1 LGHDT and CDR2 YNNKEL (reference sequence). Deletions cut 2 bases from V and 0 bases from J, with 5 bases between. This CDR3 is 15 amino acids long. The CDR3, as DNA: TGTGCCAGCAGCCAACGGGGCTCTGGGGCCAACGTCCTGACTTTC. The encoded protein is CASSQRGSGANVLTF. Full variable domain (missing parts from reference TRBV3-1 and TRBJ2-6): DTAVSQTPKYLVTQMGNDKSIKCEQNLGHDTMYWYKQDSKKFLKIMFSYNNKELIINETVPNRFSPKSPDKAHLNLHINSLELGDSAVYFCASSQRGSGANVLTFGAGSRLTVL.